This TCR beta chain was retrieved from a study of T cells after yellow fever vaccination. Turning to the study itself: SMART-Seq v4 Ultra Low Input handled preparation of low-cell-number fractions.

In this sample, this clonotype turned up a few times. Its target is unknown. This CDR3 is built from 15 residues. V lost 3 bases to trimming and J lost 6 bases, with 18 bases between them. Germline V lookup: CDR1 SGHTA, CDR2 FQGNSA. In making TCR cDNA, 5'RACE template switching added a universal primer site and UMIs to it. TCRdb analysed the 5' RACE reads with MiXCR anew, one entry per CDR3 protein. The data contain about 550,000 distinct CDR3 sequences, about 19% of them singletons. Findings and limits, study-wide: A small share of clonotypes appeared in both CD4 and CD8 compartments. Clones from primary vaccination mostly reappeared after the booster (96% CD4, around 90% CD8).

The clonotype comes from a man in his thirties or forties who received the YFV17D yellow fever vaccine. The specimen comprised PBMCs, sampled 15 days after the yellow fever booster vaccination. The V gene is TRBV7-2, the J gene TRBJ2-7, with TRBD2 as a possible D gene (6 bases). The CDR3 spells CASSFSGVWASEQYF. DNA for the CDR3: TGTGCCAGCAGCTTTTCGGGAGTCTGGGCTAGCGAGCAGTACTTC.